A selection of T cell receptor beta chains follows, all from one sample in a study of cytomegalovirus exposure and HLA in healthy donors. The assay was immunoSEQ multiplex PCR, and TCRdb's table has in-frame clones only and misses some. Among roughly 93,000 clones listed, around 81% were seen once. Input material: PBMCs. The source is a man aged 30 to 39 in good health and CMV-seronegative. Both conserved end residues are part of each CDR3. A D gene is named only where the DNA matches it firmly. Expanded clones are given a class, and other clones once, few, many or no size at all.

abundance	d_gene	v_gene	j_gene	CDR3aa	CDR3nt
.	.	TRBV29-1	TRBJ2-5	CSVERDIEGTQYF	TGCAGCGTCGAGAGGGACATCGAAGGGACCCAGTACTTC
.	TRBD1	TRBV18	TRBJ1-2	CASSPSRDRVNGYTF	TGTGCCAGCTCACCCAGCCGGGACAGGGTCAATGGCTACACCTTC
.	.	TRBV5-4	TRBJ1-4	CASSLGPGSNEKLFF	TGTGCCAGCAGCTTGGGTCCGGGGTCTAATGAAAAACTGTTTTTT
.	TRBD2	TRBV6-6	TRBJ2-3	CASSPSGGGGTQYF	TGTGCCAGCAGTCCCTCCGGTGGGGGGGGGACGCAGTATTTT
.	TRBD1	TRBV7-2	TRBJ2-4	CASSLASRPGGIQYF	TGTGCCAGCAGCTTAGCCTCCAGGCCAGGGGGCATTCAGTACTTC
.	.	TRBV7-2	TRBJ2-1	CASSRPAAGAYNEQFF	TGTGCCAGCAGCCGCCCCGCCGCGGGGGCTTACAATGAGCAGTTCTTC
few	.	TRBV6-5	TRBJ2-1	CASTPPGANEQFF	TGTGCCAGCACCCCGCCTGGGGCGAATGAGCAGTTCTTC
.	TRBD1	TRBV9	TRBJ1-2	CASSVDRVGYGYTF	TGTGCCAGCAGCGTGGACAGGGTTGGGTATGGCTACACCTTC
.	TRBD1	TRBV6-4	TRBJ1-2	CASSEHPDRDYGYTF	TGTGCCAGCAGTGAGCACCCGGACAGGGACTATGGCTACACCTTC
.	TRBD2	TRBV4-3	TRBJ2-7	CASSQDGSGGLEQYF	TGCGCCAGCAGCCAAGATGGGTCGGGGGGGCTCGAGCAGTACTTC
.	.	TRBV7-9	TRBJ2-2	CASSLVGGTGELFF	TGTGCCAGCAGCTTAGTAGGGGGCACCGGGGAGCTGTTTTTT
once	TRBD1	TRBV13	TRBJ2-1	CASSFVGQGHNEQFF	TGTGCCAGCAGCTTCGTGGGACAGGGGCACAATGAGCAGTTCTTC
.	.	TRBV7-9	TRBJ2-1	CASSLTGYPEQFF	TGTGCCAGCAGCTTGACGGGATACCCTGAGCAGTTCTTC
.	.	TRBV7-3	TRBJ1-6	CASSLGRGYNSPLHF	TGTGCCAGCAGCTTAGGCAGGGGCTATAATTCACCCCTCCACTTT
few	.	TRBV6-5	TRBJ2-7	CASSYSARSYEQYF	TGTGCCAGCAGTTACTCGGCCAGGTCCTACGAGCAGTACTTC
.	.	TRBV20-1	TRBJ1-5	CSAGSNQPQHF	TGCAGTGCCGGTAGCAATCAGCCCCAGCATTTT
.	TRBD2	TRBV6-6	TRBJ2-1	CASSSWEGRNEQFF	TGTGCCAGCAGTTCCTGGGAGGGAAGAAATGAGCAGTTCTTC
.	.	TRBV5-1	TRBJ1-1	CASSSEPGTEAFF	TGCGCCAGCAGCTCGGAACCGGGCACTGAAGCTTTCTTT
few	.	TRBV7-7	TRBJ2-7	CASSLQDRPYEQYF	TGTGCCAGCAGCTTACAAGACAGGCCCTACGAGCAGTACTTC
.	TRBD2	TRBV9	TRBJ2-2	CASSSRPGGAGELFF	TGTGCCAGCAGCTCTCGGCCGGGGGGAGCCGGGGAGCTGTTTTTT
.	TRBD1	TRBV7-9	TRBJ1-2	CASSSDRGNYGYTF	TGTGCCAGCAGCTCAGACAGGGGGAACTATGGCTACACCTTC
.	.	TRBV7-2	TRBJ1-1	CASSLVRGNTEAFF	TGTGCCAGCAGCTTAGTAAGGGGGAACACTGAAGCTTTCTTT
.	.	TRBV5-1	TRBJ2-1	CASSLDGGQFKTFF	TGCGCCAGCAGCTTGGACGGTGGGCAATTTAAAACGTTCTTC
.	TRBD2	TRBV2	TRBJ2-7	CASSELAVYSYEQYF	TGTGCCAGCAGTGAACTAGCGGTTTACTCCTACGAGCAGTACTTC
.	.	TRBV5-1	TRBJ2-3	CASSGGSYTDTQYF	TGCGCCAGCAGCGGGGGCAGTTACACAGATACGCAGTATTTT
.	.	TRBV9	TRBJ2-5	CASSVGSTRETQYF	TGTGCCAGCAGCGTAGGCTCAACTCGGGAGACCCAGTACTTC
once	TRBD1	TRBV2	TRBJ1-1	CASSENQGVGAIEAFF	TGTGCCAGCAGTGAAAATCAGGGGGTTGGGGCAATAGAAGCTTTCTTT
.	TRBD2	TRBV6-5	TRBJ2-7	CASSYGTSHEQYF	TGTGCCAGCAGTTACGGGACTAGCCACGAGCAGTACTTC
.	TRBD2	TRBV7-3	TRBJ2-1	CASSLSASGNDNEQFF	TGTGCCAGCAGCTTAAGTGCTAGCGGAAATGACAATGAGCAGTTCTTC
.	TRBD1	TRBV27	TRBJ1-1	CASSAGTVRGAEAFF	TGTGCCAGCAGTGCCGGGACAGTAAGAGGTGCTGAAGCTTTCTTT
.	TRBD1	TRBV6-5	TRBJ1-2	CASSYYRTGRNYGYTF	TGTGCCAGCAGTTACTACCGGACAGGACGAAACTATGGCTACACCTTC
.	.	TRBV7-7	TRBJ2-3	CASSPGSTDTQYF	TGTGCCAGCAGCCCCGGTAGCACAGATACGCAGTATTTT
few	TRBD2	TRBV5-1	TRBJ2-1	CASSFNLAGYNEQFF	TGCGCCAGCAGCTTTAACCTAGCGGGGTACAATGAGCAGTTCTTC